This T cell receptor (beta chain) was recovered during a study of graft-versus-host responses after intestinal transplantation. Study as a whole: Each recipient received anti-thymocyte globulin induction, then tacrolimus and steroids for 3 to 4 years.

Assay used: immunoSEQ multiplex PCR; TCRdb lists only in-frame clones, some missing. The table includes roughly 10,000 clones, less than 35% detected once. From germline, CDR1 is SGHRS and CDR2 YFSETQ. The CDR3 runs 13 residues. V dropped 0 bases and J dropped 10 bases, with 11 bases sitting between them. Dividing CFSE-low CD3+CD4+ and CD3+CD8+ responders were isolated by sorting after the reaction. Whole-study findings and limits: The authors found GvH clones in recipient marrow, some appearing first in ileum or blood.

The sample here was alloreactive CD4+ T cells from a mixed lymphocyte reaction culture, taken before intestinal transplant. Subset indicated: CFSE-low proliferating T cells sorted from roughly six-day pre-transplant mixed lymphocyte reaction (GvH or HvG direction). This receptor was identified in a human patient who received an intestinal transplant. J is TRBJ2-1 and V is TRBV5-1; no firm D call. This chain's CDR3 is CASSLGFAGEQFF. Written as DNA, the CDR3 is TGCGCCAGCAGCTTGGGATTCGCTGGCGAGCAGTTCTTC.